This record concerns one TCR beta chain sequence. The source of the sample is a study of OX40 agonist ivuxolimab in advanced cancers. Study at large: Every 2 weeks, ivuxolimab was infused into the patients intravenously at between 0.01 and 10 mg/kg.

Trimming took 9 bases from V and 3 from J, leaving 9 bases between them. CDR3 size: 12 residues. Germline V gene sequence: CDR1 MNHEY, CDR2 SVGAGI. TCRdb keeps only in-frame clones here, not all; method: immunoSEQ multiplex PCR. The sample lists tens of thousands of clones; roughly 90% were seen once. This chain links TRBV6-5 with TRBJ1-5; D unclear. The sequence was obtained from an adult with an advanced solid tumor such as melanoma, head and neck, liver or kidney cancer. This specimen consisted of CD4+ or CD8+ T cells sorted from blood, obtained in a trial of the OX40 agonist ivuxolimab. The CDR3 loop is CASTLANQPQHF. CDR3 nucleotides: TGTGCCAGTACCCTGGCCAATCAGCCCCAGCATTTT.